The 25 T cell receptor beta chains below come from one sample, sequenced in a study of CD8+ T cells in alopecia areata. The treatment: oral pan-JAK inhibitor, 5-10 mg twice daily. Extraction of RNA preceded its reverse transcription into cDNA, which served as the sequencing template. The method was immunoSEQ multiplex PCR; TCRdb's version includes in-frame clones alone and lacks a portion of them. The sample lists some 190,000 clones, roughly half occurring once. The sample here was CD8+ T cells sorted from blood, taken between weeks 51 and 54, from a patient treated with tofacitinib. The origin of the receptors is a human donor with alopecia areata.

The chain recombines TRBV5-1 with TRBJ2-7; 10 bases map to TRBD1. The CDR3 is 16 residues long. The junction had 10 bases not matched to a gene; V was cut back by 2 bases and J by 5 bases. Germline V gives CDR1 SGHRS, CDR2 YFSETQ. CDR3 protein: CASSFGLDRGSHEQYF. CDR3 nucleotide sequence: TGCGCCAGCAGCTTTGGCCTGGACAGGGGGTCCCACGAGCAGTACTTC.

This chain joins TRBV6-6 and TRBJ2-5; perhaps TRBD1 as D (6 bases). The CDR3 loop spans 15 amino acids. CDR1 and CDR2 (germline): MNHNY, SVGAGI (reference sequence). Trimming left V 7 bases short and J 3 bases short, with 18 bases between. The CDR3 spells CASTHLGGFEETQYF. In DNA, the CDR3 is TGTGCCAGCACCCACTTAGGGGGTTTTGAAGAGACCCAGTACTTC.

The chain couples TRBV6-5 to TRBJ2-5; TRBD2 matches at 14 bases. Gene TRBJ2-7 matches the end of the DNA better, so the J call may be wrong. CDR1 MNHEY and CDR2 SVGAGI come from the germline V gene. CDR3 length: 15 residues. The CDR3 DNA follows: TGTGCCAGCAGGGGACTAGCGGGGGATCCTGACGAGCAGTACTTC. Encoded protein: CASRGLAGDPDEQYF.

The chain has TRBV2 and TRBJ1-2; D call uncertain. This CDR3 spans 12 amino acids. Germline lookup yields CDR1 SNHLY and CDR2 FYNNEI. V gave up 3 bases and J gave up 4 bases, with 6 bases separating them. CDR3 DNA: TGTGCCAGCAGTGATAAGCCCTATGGCTACACCTTC. Translating it yields CASSDKPYGYTF.

This chain connects TRBV29-1 to TRBJ1-2; 8 bases map to TRBD1. Germline V gene data show CDR1 as SQVTM and CDR2 as ANQGSEA. This CDR3 has 12 amino acids. V shed 5 bases and J 6 bases; nucleotides not matched to a gene: 5. The DNA of the CDR3 is TGCAGCGTTCTGGACAGGGCCGATGGCTACACCTTC. Its translation: CSVLDRADGYTF.

CDR3 amino acids: CATSRDLGLGTQETQYF. Written as DNA, the CDR3 is TGTGCCACCAGCAGAGATCTCGGTTTGGGGACCCAAGAGACCCAGTACTTC. The chain couples TRBV15 to TRBJ2-5; the D gene could be TRBD1 or TRBD2 (5 bases each). Trimming stripped 0 bases from V and 1 base from J, with 15 bases between. Germline V gene lookup returns CDR1 LNHNV and CDR2 YYDKDF (reference sequence). This CDR3 spans 17 amino acids.

This rearrangement joins TRBV2 to TRBJ2-2, with a tentative D call TRBD1 (6 bases). V dropped 5 bases and J dropped 6 bases, with 10 bases sitting between them. Germline CDR1 SNHLY, CDR2 FYNNEI. This CDR3 contains 13 residues. In DNA, the CDR3 is TGTGCCAGCAGTATTCAGGGGTCCGGGGAGCTGTTTTTT. Its protein product is CASSIQGSGELFF.

This clone was seen a handful of times. V usage is TRBV5-6 and J usage is TRBJ1-5; D may be TRBD1 (5 bases). Germline CDR1 is SGHDT and CDR2 is YYEEEE. Trimming stripped 4 bases from V and 6 bases from J, with 17 bases between. CDR3 length: 15 residues. DNA of the CDR3: TGTGCCAGCAGCCTGAGGGACGAGGTCTTTCAGCCCCAGCATTTT. This encodes CASSLRDEVFQPQHF.

As DNA, the CDR3 is TGTGCCAGCAGCACCAGCGCGGGGACCTACGAGCAGTACTTC. Residues: CASSTSAGTYEQYF. V gene TRBV13 combines with J gene TRBJ2-7; weak D call: TRBD2 (6 bases). V was trimmed by 5 bases and J by 2 bases, leaving 13 bases between them. The CDR3 is made up of 14 amino acids. Looked up from germline, CDR1 is PRHDT and CDR2 is FYEKMQ (reference sequence).

This chain joins TRBV5-1 and TRBJ1-5, with 7 bases fitting TRBD1. Unmatched junction bases numbered 3, after V lost 0 bases and J lost 6 bases. CDR1 is SGHRS and CDR2 is YFSETQ in the germline V gene. The CDR3 has 14 residues. CDR3 region: CASSLEGGLQPQHF. The CDR3 DNA is TGCGCCAGCAGCTTGGAAGGGGGCCTTCAGCCCCAGCATTTT.

The chain has TRBV5-4 and TRBJ2-2; D unclear. V was cut by 2 bases and J by 6 bases, with 5 bases left in between. The CDR3 is 12 residues long. Germline lookup yields CDR1 SGHNT and CDR2 YYREEE (reference sequence). The CDR3 spells CASSFAPGELFF. CDR3 coding DNA: TGTGCCAGCAGCTTTGCCCCCGGGGAGCTGTTTTTT.

The chain couples TRBV7-2 to TRBJ2-4, with 7 positions matching TRBD1. The CDR3 sequence is 14 residues long. Per germline, CDR1 SGHTA and CDR2 FQGNSA. Trimming took 2 bases from V and 7 from J; bases not matched to a gene: 5. DNA for the CDR3: TGTGCCAGCAGCTTAAAGGGGGCAAAGAACATTCAGTACTTC. Amino acid sequence: CASSLKGAKNIQYF.

This sequence joins TRBV5-1 and TRBJ2-7, with D unclear. Trimming cost V 1 base and J 3 bases, with 11 bases left between them. Germline V lookup: CDR1 SGHRS, CDR2 YFSETQ. The length of the CDR3 is 14 residues. The CDR3 loop is CASSLYSFNYEQYF. As DNA, the CDR3 is TGCGCCAGCAGCTTGTACAGTTTCAACTACGAGCAGTACTTC.

This clone was seen only a few times. The chain employs TRBV30 and TRBJ1-5; D is unresolved. V lost 5 bases and J lost 2, with 7 bases in between. This CDR3 contains 12 residues. Germline CDR1 and CDR2: GTSNPN and SVGIG (reference sequence). The CDR3 protein is CAWGVGNQPQHF. CDR3 nucleotides: TGTGCCTGGGGGGTTGGCAATCAGCCCCAGCATTTT.

J is TRBJ2-1 and V is TRBV2, with a weak D call TRBD2 (5 bases). Germline assignment: CDR1 SNHLY and CDR2 FYNNEI. The CDR3 consists of 14 residues. Trimming took off 4 bases at V and 4 bases at J, with 11 bases between the two ends. CDR3 coding DNA: TGTGCCAGCAGTGTGGGTCTAGCATACAATGAGCAGTTCTTC. It is translated as CASSVGLAYNEQFF.

The rearrangement joins TRBV29-1 to TRBJ2-2; 9 positions agree with TRBD1. Germline values: CDR1 SQVTM, CDR2 ANQGSEA. Losses at the gene ends were 7 bases for V and 7 bases for J; bases not matched to a gene: 7. The CDR3 runs 13 residues. In nucleotides, the CDR3 is TGCAGCGCCACAGGGGGCGTTCTCGGGGAGCTGTTTTTT. It translates to CSATGGVLGELFF.

The gene calls are TRBV6-1 and TRBJ2-7, with D possibly being TRBD1 (6 bases). The ends were cut back, 3 bases at V and 2 bases at J, with 11 bases in the middle. This CDR3 has 14 amino acids. Germline V CDR1 and CDR2: MNHNS, SASEGT. CDR3 sequence reads: CASSEGTSTYEQYF. Written as DNA, the CDR3 is TGTGCCAGCAGTGAGGGGACATCCACCTACGAGCAGTACTTC.

V and J are TRBV7-9 and TRBJ2-7, with TRBD1 matching over 12 bases. Germline CDR1 reads SEHNR; CDR2 reads FQNEAQ (reference sequence). The CDR3 is 13 amino acids. V lost 5 bases and J lost 7; bases outside the gene matches: 3. CDR3 amino acids: CASSGDRGLEQYF. The CDR3 DNA reads as TGTGCCAGCAGCGGGGACAGGGGGCTGGAGCAGTACTTC.

The CDR3 loop reads CASSVGLAGGGEQFF. CDR3 nucleotide sequence: TGTGCCAGCAGCGTGGGACTAGCGGGGGGTGGTGAGCAGTTCTTC. The J gene is TRBJ2-1, the V gene TRBV9, with TRBD2 matching over 15 bases. V gave up 2 bases and J gave up 9 bases; unmatched junction bases: 3. Germline loops: CDR1 SGDLS, CDR2 YYNGEE. This CDR3 comprises 15 residues.

The chain couples TRBV7-2 to TRBJ1-5; D is unresolved. The CDR3 loop spans 13 amino acids. Germline CDR1 SGHTA, CDR2 FQGNSA. V lost 4 bases, J lost 4 bases, and 8 bases lay in between. The CDR3 sequence: CASSSEPNQPQHF. CDR3 coding DNA: TGTGCCAGCAGCTCCGAGCCGAATCAGCCCCAGCATTTT.

This clone was seen a few times. This chain joins TRBV28 and TRBJ2-3, with D perhaps matching TRBD1 (5 bases). With 7 bases removed from V and 5 bases from J, the gap between germline ends came to 16 bases. The CDR3 is made up of 14 amino acids. CDR1 is MDHEN, CDR2 SYDVKM, per germline. CDR3 bases: TGTGCCAGCACCCTCTTGGGCCAGGGAGATACGCAGTATTTT. This codes for CASTLLGQGDTQYF.

The V gene is TRBV13, the J gene TRBJ2-7, with D unclear. CDR3 length: 11 amino acids. The V gene's germline CDR1 is PRHDT and CDR2 FYEKMQ (reference sequence). V lost 4 bases and J lost 2, with 3 bases in between. CDR3: CASSSPYEQYF. The CDR3 nucleotides read TGTGCCAGCAGCTCCCCCTACGAGCAGTACTTC.

This clone was detected only a few times. The genes are TRBV12-5 and TRBJ1-2; TRBD1 is a possible D gene (5 bases). Trimming pared 5 bases from V and 5 bases from J, leaving 15 bases between. The CDR3 covers 14 residues. Germline lookup yields CDR1 LGHNT and CDR2 FRNRAP. The CDR3 DNA follows: TGTGCTAGTGGTCCATCAGGGCCCTTTTATGGCTACACCTTC. This codes for CASGPSGPFYGYTF.

The chain combines TRBV13 with TRBJ2-5; D may correspond to TRBD1 or TRBD2 (5 bases each). Germline CDR1 and CDR2: PRHDT and FYEKMQ (reference sequence). V gave up 5 bases and J gave up 2 bases, with 12 bases separating them. This CDR3 comprises 14 residues. The CDR3 reads CASSHRTAQETQYF. The CDR3 bases are TGTGCCAGCAGCCACAGGACTGCGCAAGAGACCCAGTACTTC.

The sample holds a few counts of this clone. J is TRBJ2-2 and V is TRBV10-3; 8 bases align to TRBD2. The germline gives CDR1 ENHRY, CDR2 SYGVKD. The CDR3 is made up of 14 amino acids. V shed 7 bases and J 2 bases; nucleotides not matched to a gene: 3. The CDR3: CAITAGGNTGELFF. Here the CDR3 DNA reads TGTGCCATCACGGCGGGGGGTAACACCGGGGAGCTGTTTTTT.